What follows are 25 T cell receptor beta chains derived from one specimen sequenced in a study of immune evolution from preneoplasia to lung adenocarcinoma. Here immunoSEQ multiplex PCR was the method, and the copy in TCRdb shows in-frame clones only, minus some. The sample consists of a few thousand clones, approximately 80% of them appearing once. The source material was FFPE lung adenocarcinoma in situ tissue. The receptor set was obtained from a person aged 65 to 79 with lung adenocarcinoma.

CDR3 amino acids: CASSPGTSGNRAYNEQFF. The CDR3 DNA reads TGTGCCAGCAGTCCCGGGACTAGCGGGAACCGCGCCTACAATGAGCAGTTCTTC. This chain connects TRBV27 to TRBJ2-1; 13 bases are shared with TRBD2. The V segment lost 5 bases and the J segment 2 bases; nucleotides outside the gene matches: 9. The germline CDR1 and CDR2 sequences are MNHEY and SMNVEV (reference sequence). This CDR3 has 18 amino acids.

This sequence joins TRBV5-1 and TRBJ1-2; D may be TRBD1 (6 bases). This CDR3 is built from 13 residues. Between the trimmed V and J ends, which lost 1 base and 6 bases, there was a span of 10 bases. The germline gives CDR1 SGHRS, CDR2 YFSETQ. Written as DNA, the CDR3 is TGCGCCAGCAGCTTGTCGGAGGGGGATGGCTACACCTTC. It encodes CASSLSEGDGYTF.

V gene TRBV7-6 combines with J gene TRBJ2-3; D may be TRBD1 (6 bases). The CDR3 sequence is 16 residues long. V was trimmed by 1 base and J by 6 bases, leaving 17 bases between them. Germline V gives CDR1 SGHVS, CDR2 FNYEAQ. The DNA of the CDR3 is TGTGCCAGCAGCTTAGGGACAGTTCCGGTAGGGGATACGCAGTATTTT. Protein: CASSLGTVPVGDTQYF.

The J gene is TRBJ2-7, the V gene TRBV27, with TRBD2 matching over 11 bases. This CDR3 is built from 15 residues. V trimming: 4 bases; J trimming: 3 bases; junction bases outside the gene matches: 5. Germline values: CDR1 MNHEY, CDR2 SMNVEV (reference sequence). The CDR3 sequence is CASSSRLAGNYEQYF. The CDR3 DNA sequence: TGTGCCAGCAGTTCCCGACTAGCGGGAAACTACGAGCAGTACTTC.

The V and J genes are TRBV6-1 and TRBJ2-7; D is possibly TRBD1 (6 bases). The CDR3 contains 14 residues. Germline CDR1 is MNHNS and CDR2 is SASEGT. V was clipped by 0 bases and J by 5 bases, with 11 bases between them. The CDR3 protein is CASSEAGGTDEQYF. Written as DNA, the CDR3 is TGTGCCAGCAGTGAAGCAGGGGGTACGGACGAGCAGTACTTC.

V is TRBV7-2 and J is TRBJ2-7, with unresolved D. CDR3 length equals 14 residues. Germline CDR1 SGHTA, CDR2 FQGNSA. V was trimmed by 5 bases and J by 2 bases, leaving 13 bases between them. The CDR3 loop reads CASSLAPETYEQYF. The CDR3 region has the DNA TGTGCCAGCAGCCTCGCGCCTGAAACCTACGAGCAGTACTTC.

The genes are TRBV7-6 and TRBJ1-1; 10 bases line up with TRBD1. Germline V gene data show CDR1 as SGHVS and CDR2 as FNYEAQ. J was trimmed by 4 bases and V by 6 bases; bases with no gene match: 11. This CDR3 is 16 amino acids long. CDR3 protein: CASRILTGGLPTEAFF. As DNA, the CDR3 is TGTGCCAGCAGGATTCTGACAGGGGGCCTACCCACTGAAGCTTTCTTT.

This chain joins TRBV19 and TRBJ2-4, with D unclear. Germline V gene sequence: CDR1 LNHDA, CDR2 SQIVND (reference sequence). The CDR3 length is 13 residues. V was trimmed by 4 bases and J by 3 bases, leaving 7 bases between them. This chain's CDR3 is CASSTDGKNIQYF. The CDR3, as DNA: TGTGCCAGTAGTACGGACGGCAAAAACATTCAGTACTTC.

V usage is TRBV4-1 and J usage is TRBJ2-2, with D possibly TRBD1 on 6 matching bases. This CDR3 has 14 amino acids. V was trimmed by 1 base and J by 6 bases, leaving 9 bases between them. CDR1 is MGHRA and CDR2 is YSYEKL in the germline V gene. In DNA form, the CDR3 reads TGCGCCAGCAGCCAAGGGGGGCGGTCCGGGGAGCTGTTTTTT. It yields the protein CASSQGGRSGELFF.

V usage is TRBV18 and J usage is TRBJ2-1, with D uncertain. V gave up 5 bases and J gave up 6 bases, with 11 bases separating them. This CDR3 is 13 amino acids long. Germline assignment: CDR1 KGHSH and CDR2 LQKENI. Written as DNA, the CDR3 is TGTGCCAGCTCAACCATCGGCCGCAATGAGCAGTTCTTC. Amino acids: CASSTIGRNEQFF. The variable domain in full, with the rest retrieved from reference TRBV18 and TRBJ2-1, is NAGVMQNPRHLVRRRGQEARLRCSPMKGHSHVYWYRQLPEEGLKFMVYLQKENIIDESGMPKERFSAEFPKEGPSILRIQQVVRGDSAAYFCASSTIGRNEQFFGPGTRLTVL.

The chain links TRBV27 to TRBJ1-1, with D possibly TRBD1 on 6 matching bases. The germline gives CDR1 MNHEY, CDR2 SMNVEV (reference sequence). The CDR3 has 17 residues. Trimming pared 2 bases from V and 1 base from J, leaving 17 bases between. The CDR3 DNA reads as TGTGCCAGCAGTTTAGCCCGGGACACAATACCGAACACTGAAGCTTTCTTT. Protein product: CASSLARDTIPNTEAFF.

The gene calls are TRBV19 and TRBJ2-3, with TRBD2 as a possible D gene (6 bases). The germline V gene encodes CDR1 LNHDA and CDR2 SQIVND (reference sequence). Trimming left V 3 bases short and J 10 bases short, with 11 bases between. The CDR3 consists of 12 residues. This chain's CDR3 is CASSIAGLAQYF. CDR3 in DNA: TGTGCCAGTAGTATTGCGGGGCTAGCGCAGTATTTT.

This chain joins TRBV9 and TRBJ2-3; TRBD2 aligns across 10 bases. Germline CDR1 reads SGDLS; CDR2 reads YYNGEE. J was trimmed by 6 bases and V by 0 bases; bases with no gene match: 7. The CDR3 covers 16 residues. DNA of the CDR3: TGTGCCAGCAGCGTAGCCCTAGCGGGAGCAATGGATACGCAGTATTTT. This encodes CASSVALAGAMDTQYF.

The chain links TRBV30 to TRBJ1-4; D remains ambiguous. V lost 2 bases and J lost 8, with 6 bases in between. Germline CDR1 is GTSNPN and CDR2 is SVGIG (reference sequence). The CDR3 spans 11 residues. The CDR3 DNA sequence: TGTGCCTGGAGTATCCGGGAAAAACTGTTTTTT. Encoded protein: CAWSIREKLFF. Full variable domain (rest looked up from reference TRBV30 and TRBJ1-4): SQTIHQWPATLVQPVGSPLSLECTVEGTSNPNLYWYRQAAGRGLQLLFYSVGIGQISSEVPQNLSASRPQDRQFILSSKKLLLSDSGFYLCAWSIREKLFFGSGTQLSVL.

This rearrangement joins TRBV28 to TRBJ2-7, with D perhaps matching TRBD1 or TRBD2 (6 bases each). Deletions cut 1 base from V and 3 bases from J, with 13 bases between. The CDR3 is 15 residues long. Per germline, CDR1 MDHEN and CDR2 SYDVKM. This CDR3 is CASSLLEGGHYEQYF. The DNA for the CDR3 is TGTGCCAGCAGTTTATTGGAGGGGGGCCACTACGAGCAGTACTTC.

This chain uses TRBV10-1 with TRBJ2-6; tentative D call: TRBD2 (5 bases). CDR1 is WNHNN and CDR2 is SYGVQD in the germline V gene (reference sequence). The V gene lost 5 bases and the J gene lost 5 bases, with 40 bases spanning the gap. CDR3 length: 24 residues. The DNA of the CDR3 is TGCGCCAGCAGTAGAGATCTAAGATCGCACAAAGTCGGGATCGCACAAAGTCGGGCCAACGTCCTGACTTTC. As protein: CASSRDLRSHKVGIAQSRANVLTF.

The V call is TRBV5-4, the J call TRBJ2-7, with 9 positions matching TRBD2. The junction had 8 bases not matched to a gene; V was cut back by 4 bases and J by 6 bases. Germline loops: CDR1 SGHNT, CDR2 YYREEE (reference sequence). The CDR3 consists of 14 residues. CDR3 nucleotide sequence: TGTGCCAGCAGCGAGATAGCGGGAGCCTCCGAGCAGTACTTC. Protein sequence: CASSEIAGASEQYF.

The chain has TRBV29-1 and TRBJ1-1; 10 bases align to TRBD1. V lost 4 bases to trimming and J lost 7 bases; unmatched junction nucleotides: 6. Germline values: CDR1 SQVTM, CDR2 ANQGSEA. The CDR3 runs 13 residues. The CDR3 is CSVGGGTGDEAFF. In nucleotides, the CDR3 is TGCAGCGTTGGGGGAGGGACAGGGGATGAAGCTTTCTTT.

This clone showed up just a few times. This chain joins TRBV27 and TRBJ1-1; D remains ambiguous. Looked up from germline, CDR1 is MNHEY and CDR2 is SMNVEV (reference sequence). The CDR3 totals 13 residues. Trimming stripped 6 bases from V and 0 bases from J, with 8 bases between. CDR3: CASRNDLNTEAFF. Here the CDR3 DNA reads TGTGCCAGCAGGAACGACTTGAACACTGAAGCTTTCTTT.

The CDR3 DNA follows: TGTGCCAGCAGTTTATCGGTTTGGAATCAGCCCCAGCATTTT. Protein product: CASSLSVWNQPQHF. The chain has TRBV27 and TRBJ1-5; D ambiguous. The CDR3 sequence is 14 residues long. Deletions cut 0 bases from V and 4 bases from J, with 7 bases between. Germline CDR1 MNHEY, CDR2 SMNVEV (reference sequence).

The V and J genes are TRBV5-1 and TRBJ2-2; 9 bases are shared with TRBD2. CDR3 length equals 18 residues. J was trimmed by 1 base and V by 0 bases; bases with no gene match: 7. CDR1 is SGHRS and CDR2 is YFSETQ in the germline V gene. The CDR3 sequence is CASSLERREGRNTGELFF. The CDR3, as DNA: TGCGCCAGCAGCTTGGAACGGCGGGAGGGCCGGAACACCGGGGAGCTGTTTTTT. Together with reference TRBV5-1 and TRBJ2-2, the CDR3 gives the full variable domain: KAGVTQTPRYLIKTRGQQVTLSCSPISGHRSVSWYQQTPGQGLQFLFEYFSETQRNKGNFPGRFSGRQFSNSRSEMNVSTLELGDSALYLCASSLERREGRNTGELFFGEGSRLTVL.

The chain joins TRBV28 to TRBJ2-7; TRBD2 matches 9 bases. V shed 1 base, J shed 2 bases, and the junction held 6 bases outside the gene matches. This CDR3 region has 16 residues. From germline, CDR1 is MDHEN and CDR2 SYDVKM. CDR3 residues: CASSLFMASGTYEQYF. As DNA, the CDR3 is TGTGCCAGCAGTTTATTTATGGCTAGCGGGACCTACGAGCAGTACTTC.

This clone was recorded once. The V gene is TRBV25-1, the J gene TRBJ1-3; 9 bases map to TRBD1. V lost 2 bases to trimming and J lost 0 bases; unmatched junction nucleotides: 2. Germline V gene data show CDR1 as MGHDK and CDR2 as SYGVNS. This CDR3 is built from 16 residues. The CDR3 nucleotides are TGTGCCAGCAGTGAAACAGGGGGCTACTCTGGAAACACCATATATTTT. Translation: CASSETGGYSGNTIYF. Variable domain in full (rest from reference TRBV25-1 and TRBJ1-3): EADIYQTPRYLVIGTGKKITLECSQTMGHDKMYWYQQDPGMELHLIHYSYGVNSTEKGDLSSESTVSRIRTEHFPLTLESARPSHTSQYLCASSETGGYSGNTIYFGEGSWLTVV.

The CDR3 sequence is CASSNRGRDGYTF. CDR3 nucleotide sequence: TGTGCCAGCAGTAACAGGGGCCGGGATGGCTACACCTTC. This chain uses TRBV6-5 with TRBJ1-2; 7 nucleotides align to TRBD1. This CDR3 region has 13 residues. V shed 5 bases, J shed 6 bases, and the junction held 6 bases outside the gene matches. Germline V gene lookup returns CDR1 MNHEY and CDR2 SVGAGI.

This chain connects TRBV7-9 to TRBJ2-3; possibly TRBD2 for D (6 bases). The length of the CDR3 is 15 residues. In germline, CDR1 is SEHNR, CDR2 FQNEAQ (reference sequence). Trimming stripped 1 base from V and 2 bases from J, with 10 bases between. The CDR3 loop is CASSLVAAPTDTQYF. CDR3 in DNA: TGTGCCAGCAGCTTAGTAGCGGCCCCCACAGATACGCAGTATTTT.